This TCR beta chain was obtained from a study of tumor-infiltrating lymphocytes in primary liver carcinoma. Study-wide findings and caveats: Relative to blood, tumors carried a significantly larger fraction of the repertoire in their top 250 clones (p = 0.039). Lesser overlap characterized tumor-adjacent and tumor-blood pairs relative to tumor region pairs. Unsorted bulk processing meant the study did not compare CD4+ and CD8+ repertoires.

Note on this clonotype: What it binds is unknown.

Extraction also yielded germline DNA, while blood RNA was obtained from unsorted whole blood. The authors made TCR beta cDNA from 400 to 600 ng total RNA with a constant-region primer. Slightly modified ARM-PCR with three nested multiplex PCR rounds yielded TCR beta libraries. TCRdb re-called the multiplex PCR reads with MiXCR, one entry per CDR3 protein. The profile shows fewer than 350,000 distinct CDR3 sequences, approximately 60% of them singletons. The sequenced sample was peripheral blood. The TCR sequence derives from a man aged 40-49 years with primary liver carcinoma and hepatitis B virus infection.

The CDR3 loop is CASSLRQGRETQYF. CDR3 nucleotide sequence: TGTGCCAGCAGTCTAAGACAGGGGAGAGAGACCCAGTACTTC. This chain uses TRBV7-9 with TRBJ2-5; 8 positions agree with TRBD1. CDR1 SEHNR and CDR2 FQNEAQ come from the germline V gene (reference sequence). V was clipped by 6 bases and J by 4 bases; unmatched bases: 7. The CDR3 has 14 amino acids.